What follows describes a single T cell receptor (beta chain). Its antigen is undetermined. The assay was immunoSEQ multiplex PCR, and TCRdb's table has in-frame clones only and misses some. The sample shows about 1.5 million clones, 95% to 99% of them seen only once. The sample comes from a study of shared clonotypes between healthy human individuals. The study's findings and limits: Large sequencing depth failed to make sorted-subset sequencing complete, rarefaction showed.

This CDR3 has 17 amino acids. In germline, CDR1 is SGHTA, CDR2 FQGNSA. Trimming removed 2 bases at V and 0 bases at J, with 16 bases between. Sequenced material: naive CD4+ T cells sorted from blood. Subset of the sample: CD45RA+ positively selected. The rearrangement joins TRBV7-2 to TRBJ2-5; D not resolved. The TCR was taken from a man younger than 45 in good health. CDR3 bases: TGTGCCAGCAGCTTATTCGGACGGCTTAGGGACCAAGAGACCCAGTACTTC. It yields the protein CASSLFGRLRDQETQYF.